This entry is about one T cell receptor (beta chain). What it binds is not known. These data originate in a study of T cells in Graves' hyperthyroidism and ophthalmopathy. Reasons for excluding patients were uncontrolled infection, other autoimmune disease, pregnancy or lactation. Study conclusions and caveats: Separation of ophthalmopathy from stable hyperthyroidism was achieved by a 13 V-J model. With a median lead of approximately 6 months before onset, the model predicted ophthalmopathy. Peripheral blood also featured most of the thyroid clonotypes expanded above 0.001.

The V and J ends lost 11 bases and 0 bases respectively, with 16 bases between them. The CDR3 totals 14 residues. Per germline, CDR1 WSHSY and CDR2 SAAADI. Amplified regions were TCR beta CDR3 sequences from RNA transcripts. First-round RT-PCR targeting the TCR CDR3 was performed with the HTBI primer set. TCRdb reanalysed the multiplex PCR reads using MiXCR and keeps one entry per CDR3 protein. The sample carries about 500,000 distinct CDR3 sequences, approximately 48% recorded once. The chain links TRBV10-2 to TRBJ1-1; D is undetermined. This TCR came from an adult woman with Graves' disease, either hyperthyroidism or ophthalmopathy (not recorded which). The sample taken for sequencing was peripheral blood or thyroid tissue (not recorded which). The CDR3 sequence is CAAKPGAMNTEAFF. The CDR3 DNA sequence: TGCGCCGCCAAGCCAGGAGCCATGAACACTGAAGCTTTCTTT.